A selection of T cell receptor beta chains follows, all from one sample in a study of T cells after yellow fever vaccination. TCRdb reanalysed the 5' RACE reads using MiXCR and keeps one entry per CDR3 protein. The sample yields just over 250,000 distinct CDR3 sequences, roughly 5.6% seen once. The material sequenced was CD4+ T cells sorted from PBMCs, taken on the day of the yellow fever booster vaccination. The origin of the receptors is a man aged 18-30 years who received the YFV17D yellow fever vaccine. Both conserved end residues are part of each CDR3. Each record gives: CDR3 protein, CDR3 DNA, J gene, clone size, D gene, V gene. The D gene is left open where the match is weak. Clone size is not always given. Where it is, it says once, few, many or a class for expanded clones.

CSARGGWDTQYF TGCAGTGCTAGAGGGGGGTGGGATACGCAGTATTTT TRBJ2-3 few . TRBV20-1
CASSFSRVTEAFF TGTGCCAGCAGCTTTAGTAGAGTCACTGAAGCTTTCTTT TRBJ1-1 few . TRBV7-9
CASSQRLAGGQDTQYF TGCGCCAGCAGCCAACGCCTAGCGGGGGGGCAAGATACGCAGTATTTT TRBJ2-3 . TRBD2 TRBV4-1
CASSQRNYGYTF TGCGCCAGCAGCCAGAGGAACTATGGCTACACCTTC TRBJ1-2 many . TRBV4-3
CSADYGGYPTYNEQFF TGCAGTGCTGATTATGGGGGGTACCCGACCTACAATGAGCAGTTCTTC TRBJ2-1 few . TRBV20-1
CASSTQGATTEAFF TGTGCCAGTAGTACGCAGGGGGCAACGACTGAAGCTTTCTTT TRBJ1-1 few TRBD1 TRBV19
CASPHVGGNSNQPQHF TGCGCCAGCCCCCACGTTGGGGGAAATAGCAATCAGCCCCAGCATTTT TRBJ1-5 few . TRBV23-1
CASLPGQGARTEAFF TGCGCCAGCCTCCCGGGACAGGGGGCAAGGACTGAAGCTTTCTTT TRBJ1-1 many TRBD1 TRBV4-3
CASSPQVEETQYF TGTGCCAGCAGCCCACAGGTGGAAGAGACCCAGTACTTC TRBJ2-5 few . TRBV11-2
CAISDYQVAHETQYF TGTGCCATCAGTGATTACCAGGTGGCCCACGAGACCCAGTACTTC TRBJ2-5 many . TRBV10-3
CSAGEVGLGYTF TGCAGCGCCGGGGAGGTTGGTCTTGGCTACACCTTC TRBJ1-2 few . TRBV29-1
CATSDPGTAYGYTF TGTGCCACCAGTGATCCTGGGACGGCCTATGGCTACACCTTC TRBJ1-2 few . TRBV24-1
CASSLNSPSNQPQHF TGTGCCAGCAGTTTAAACAGCCCCAGCAATCAGCCCCAGCATTTT TRBJ1-5 . . TRBV12-3/TRBV12-4
CAGRGAATGELFF TGTGCCGGCCGGGGGGCGGCCACCGGGGAGCTGTTTTTT TRBJ2-2 many . TRBV7-9
CASSWGGDRSQMEAFF TGTGCCAGCAGCTGGGGAGGGGACAGGTCACAGATGGAAGCTTTCTTT TRBJ1-1 few TRBD1 TRBV5-4
CATSQGGHYGYTF TGTGCCACCTCACAGGGGGGCCACTATGGCTACACCTTC TRBJ1-2 . TRBD1 TRBV19
CASSDTGQGVGDTQYF TGCGCCAGCAGCGACACCGGACAGGGAGTCGGGGATACGCAGTATTTT TRBJ2-3 . TRBD1 TRBV4-3
CASSPGQGLWGTQYF TGTGCCAGCAGTCCCGGACAGGGACTATGGGGGACCCAGTACTTC TRBJ2-5 . . TRBV12-3/TRBV12-4
CASSQQGLSTEAFF TGTGCCAGCAGTCAACAGGGGCTGAGCACTGAAGCTTTCTTT TRBJ1-1 many TRBD1 TRBV12-3/TRBV12-4
CASSLDGPVGYTF TGCGCCAGCAGCTTGGATGGCCCCGTGGGCTACACCTTC TRBJ1-2 . . TRBV5-1
CASSSTPGAGSAKNIQYF TGTGCCAGCAGCTCAACCCCGGGGGCGGGAAGTGCCAAAAACATTCAGTACTTC TRBJ2-4 . . TRBV11-2
CSARKDSFTEAFF TGCAGTGCTAGAAAGGACAGTTTCACTGAAGCTTTCTTT TRBJ1-1 few . TRBV20-1
CASSIDGYNQPQHF TGTGCCAGTAGTATTGACGGCTACAATCAGCCCCAGCATTTT TRBJ1-5 few . TRBV19
CSVVGQGMGYGYTF TGCAGCGTTGTTGGCCAGGGGATGGGGTATGGCTACACCTTC TRBJ1-2 few . TRBV29-1
CATSDSGRGYNEQFF TGTGCCACCAGTGATTCCGGGAGAGGCTACAATGAGCAGTTCTTC TRBJ2-1 . . TRBV24-1
CASSQDLKSWSTDTQYF TGCGCCAGCAGCCAAGATCTCAAATCGTGGAGCACAGATACGCAGTATTTT TRBJ2-3 . . TRBV4-3
CASSLEGRANYGYTF TGTGCCAGCAGCTTAGAAGGGAGAGCTAACTATGGCTACACCTTC TRBJ1-2 . . TRBV7-9
CASSLARELFF TGTGCCAGCAGCTTAGCTCGGGAGCTGTTTTTT TRBJ2-2 many . TRBV7-2
CASSQGDRSNSPLHF TGCGCCAGCAGCCAAGGGGACAGGAGCAATTCACCCCTCCACTTT TRBJ1-6 many TRBD1 TRBV4-3
CSARGTVRYGYTF TGCAGTGCCCGCGGGACGGTGAGGTATGGCTACACCTTC TRBJ1-2 few . TRBV20-1
CASSLGQSGYTF TGCGCCAGCAGCCTTGGACAGTCCGGCTACACCTTC TRBJ1-2 many . TRBV4-3
CSACDQGNTEAFF TGCAGTGCTTGTGACCAGGGAAACACTGAAGCTTTCTTT TRBJ1-1 many . TRBV20-1
CASSPTSSDEQFF TGTGCCAGCTCGCCTACGAGTAGCGATGAGCAGTTCTTC TRBJ2-1 few . TRBV18